Below, one T cell receptor beta chain is given with its context. In germline, CDR1 is MNHEY, CDR2 SVGAGI. The CDR3 consists of 15 residues. Trimming at V came to 5 bases and at J to 5 bases, leaving 10 bases not matched to a gene. Study processing details: Amplification of reference gene primers provided the estimated nucleated cell counts. Using immunoSEQ multiplex PCR, the repertoire was profiled, and TCRdb retains in-frame clones only, with some absent. V and J calls and clone size follow that table, whereas D and trimming were derived from the DNA. This table holds about 170,000 clones, 87% found once. This entry is derived from a study of blood T cell repertoires in COVID-19.

V usage is TRBV6-5 and J usage is TRBJ2-5; 8 nucleotides line up with TRBD1. The source is a woman between 50 and 59 years old with acute or convalescent COVID-19. The specimen sequenced was peripheral blood. The CDR3 loop reads CASSHLGQGSETQYF. The CDR3 DNA follows: TGTGCCAGCAGTCACCTAGGACAGGGTAGCGAGACCCAGTACTTC.